These 10 T cell receptor beta chains originate from one sample sequenced in a study of vaccination and CD4 T cells after COVID-19. Each CDR3 protein is one row after TCRdb ran MiXCR on the PCR reads. Among 20,000 to 25,000 distinct CDR3 sequences listed, about 50% were seen once. The source material was CD4+ T cells from blood, sampled before SARS-CoV-2 vaccination. These receptors were taken from a human donor who had recovered from COVID-19.

The chain uses TRBV6-1 and TRBJ1-2, with a weak D call TRBD1 (6 bases). Trimming removed 6 bases at V and 2 bases at J, with 10 bases between. Germline CDR1 and CDR2: MNHNS and SASEGT. The CDR3 covers 13 residues. In DNA form, the CDR3 reads TGTGCCAGCAGACTGGACAGAAACTATGGCTACACCTTC. Its translation: CASRLDRNYGYTF.

This sequence joins TRBV7-2 and TRBJ1-5, with D possibly matching TRBD1 (6 bases). Trimming took 4 bases from V and 0 from J, leaving 10 bases between them. CDR1 SGHTA and CDR2 FQGNSA come from the germline V gene. The CDR3 has 15 residues. The CDR3 is CASSWVQGSNQPQHF. Written as DNA, the CDR3 is TGTGCCAGCAGCTGGGTACAGGGTAGCAATCAGCCCCAGCATTTT.

V gene TRBV7-2 combines with J gene TRBJ1-5; D gene unclear. V dropped 3 bases and J dropped 2 bases, with 11 bases sitting between them. CDR3 size: 15 residues. Looked up from germline, CDR1 is SGHTA and CDR2 is FQGNSA. The CDR3 here is CASSFQRIGNQPQHF. The CDR3 nucleotides are TGTGCCAGCAGCTTTCAGAGGATCGGCAATCAGCCCCAGCATTTT.

The chain is built from TRBV29-1 and TRBJ2-7; D may be TRBD2 (5 bases). Trimming shortened V by 4 bases and J by 2 bases, and 12 bases separated the two germline ends. This CDR3 has 13 amino acids. Germline loops: CDR1 SQVTM, CDR2 ANQGSEA. In DNA form, the CDR3 reads TGCAGCGTTGCACGGAGGTTGGCCTACGAGCAGTACTTC. This translates into CSVARRLAYEQYF.

The chain uses TRBV7-2 and TRBJ2-5; tentatively, D is TRBD1 (5 bases). Germline CDR1 SGHTA, CDR2 FQGNSA. V was pared by 3 bases and J by 3 bases, with 8 bases between. This CDR3 comprises 13 residues. The CDR3 sequence: CASSLGQEETQYF. CDR3 nucleotides: TGTGCCAGCAGCTTGGGGCAAGAAGAGACCCAGTACTTC.

The chain couples TRBV7-9 to TRBJ2-3, with a weak D call TRBD1 (6 bases). From germline, CDR1 is SEHNR and CDR2 FQNEAQ (reference sequence). The CDR3 extends over 13 amino acids. Between the trimmed V and J ends, which lost 5 bases and 5 bases, there was a span of 11 bases. The CDR3 region has the DNA TGTGCCAGCAGCCCGACACAGGGAGATACGCAGTATTTT. As protein: CASSPTQGDTQYF.

V usage is TRBV20-1 and J usage is TRBJ2-1; 7 bases fit TRBD2. This CDR3 is built from 18 residues. V trimming: 6 bases; J trimming: 6 bases; junction bases outside the gene matches: 23. Germline V gene data show CDR1 as DFQATT and CDR2 as SNEGSKA (reference sequence). This CDR3 reads CSALKELAGHPGRNEQFF. The CDR3 DNA reads as TGCAGTGCCCTCAAAGAATTAGCGGGCCATCCTGGGCGCAATGAGCAGTTCTTC.

This chain links TRBV29-1 with TRBJ2-7; tentative D call: TRBD1 (5 bases). V dropped 6 bases and J dropped 2 bases, with 17 bases sitting between them. Germline-derived CDR1 and CDR2 are SQVTM and ANQGSEA. CDR3 length: 14 amino acids. Written as DNA, the CDR3 is TGCAGCGTCAACGGTGGGGCGAACCCCTACGAGCAGTACTTC. Translated, it gives CSVNGGANPYEQYF.

This chain joins TRBV28 and TRBJ1-6, with 10 bases aligning to TRBD1. Germline values: CDR1 MDHEN, CDR2 SYDVKM. The CDR3 loop spans 17 amino acids. V shed 8 bases and J 6 bases; nucleotides not matched to a gene: 13. The CDR3 protein is CASGGQGPLHSNSPLHF. The CDR3 DNA follows: TGTGCCAGCGGGGGACAGGGGCCGCTACACTCTAATTCACCCCTCCACTTT.

CDR3 sequence: CASSLTRATGFLNNSPLHF. DNA of the CDR3: TGTGCCAGCAGTTTAACCCGCGCCACAGGTTTTCTCAATAATTCACCCCTCCACTTT. This rearrangement joins TRBV28 to TRBJ1-6; tentatively, D is TRBD1 (5 bases). The CDR3 runs 19 residues. The germline V gene encodes CDR1 MDHEN and CDR2 SYDVKM. V was trimmed by 2 bases and J by 5 bases, leaving 22 bases between them.